The 27 T cell receptor beta chains presented below share a single source sample, sequenced in a study of blood T cells in healthy people across ages. Combining a sample-barcoded 5' primer with a J-beta primer mix, a second PCR ran for about 7 to 11 cycles. In TCRdb, the 5' RACE reads were re-called with MiXCR into one record per CDR3 protein. The sample yields approximately 800,000 distinct CDR3 sequences, less than 70% seen once. The sample was blood. These receptors all come from a man older than 75 in good health.

The rearrangement uses TRBV6-1 and TRBJ2-3; TRBD1 matches 8 bases. CDR3 length equals 15 residues. Germline lookup yields CDR1 MNHNS and CDR2 SASEGT. V lost 5 bases, J lost 14 bases, and 18 bases stayed unmatched. CDR3 amino acids: CASSSWTGSDRYAYF. In nucleotides, the CDR3 is TGTGCCAGCAGTAGCTGGACAGGGTCGGACAGATACGCGTATTTT.

The chain has TRBV2 and TRBJ2-7, with 7 bases fitting TRBD2. Germline CDR1 and CDR2: SNHLY and FYNNEI. The CDR3 runs 14 residues. J lost 4 bases, V lost 3 bases, and 6 bases had no gene match. The CDR3 DNA reads TGTGCCAGCAGTGATCGGGGGACTAAATACGAGCAGTACTTC. This sequence encodes CASSDRGTKYEQYF.

The chain is built from TRBV9 and TRBJ2-7; the D call may be TRBD1 or TRBD2 (6 bases each). There are 15 residues in the CDR3. Per germline, CDR1 SGDLS and CDR2 YYNGEE. V was pared by 4 bases and J by 6 bases, with 20 bases between. The DNA for the CDR3 is TGTGCCAGCAGCCCTCGGGAGAGGGGGTCTGGCGAGCAGTACTTC. Its translation: CASSPRERGSGEQYF.

The chain links TRBV9 to TRBJ2-7; D not certain. The V gene's germline CDR1 is SGDLS and CDR2 YYNGEE. V was cut by 0 bases and J by 2 bases, with 15 bases left in between. The CDR3 contains 16 residues. This chain's CDR3 is CASSVGSSKAPYEQYF. In DNA form, the CDR3 reads TGTGCCAGCAGCGTAGGAAGCAGCAAGGCCCCCTACGAGCAGTACTTC.

The V gene is TRBV7-2, the J gene TRBJ2-1; D possibly corresponds to TRBD1 (5 bases). This CDR3 spans 14 amino acids. The V and J ends lost 5 bases and 5 bases respectively, with 13 bases between them. Germline CDR1 SGHTA, CDR2 FQGNSA. The CDR3 is CASSTDTGHNEQFF. CDR3 coding DNA: TGTGCCAGCAGCACCGATACAGGCCACAATGAGCAGTTCTTC.

As for this clonotype: A read error may account for a junction end that differs from germline. The DNA of the CDR3 is TGCGGTGCTAGAAGTTACGGACAGCACGGCAATGAGCAGTTCTTC. Residues: CGARSYGQHGNEQFF. The chain carries TRBV20-1 and TRBJ2-1; a possible D gene is TRBD1 (6 bases). This CDR3 region has 15 residues. Looked up from germline, CDR1 is DFQATT and CDR2 is SNEGSKA (reference sequence).

The chain is built from TRBV5-6 and TRBJ1-6, with 8 bases lining up with TRBD1. From germline, CDR1 is SGHDT and CDR2 YYEEEE. Unmatched junction bases numbered 5, after V lost 5 bases and J lost 7 bases. The CDR3 sequence is 14 residues long. This chain's CDR3 is CASSRRGPNSPLHF. DNA for the CDR3: TGTGCCAGCAGTCGCAGGGGGCCAAATTCACCCCTCCACTTT.

This clonotype was picked up a small number of times. The chain carries TRBV9 and TRBJ2-5; the D gene is possibly TRBD2 (6 bases). Germline loops: CDR1 SGDLS, CDR2 YYNGEE. The CDR3 is 16 amino acids. V was trimmed by 4 bases and J by 1 base, leaving 17 bases between them. The CDR3 is CASSTLFGGLQETQYF. Here the CDR3 DNA reads TGTGCCAGCAGCACCCTTTTTGGGGGACTCCAAGAGACCCAGTACTTC.

This rearrangement joins TRBV7-3 to TRBJ2-1, with 10 bases identical to TRBD2. The CDR3 loop spans 17 amino acids. Germline V CDR1 and CDR2: SGHTA, FQGTGA. Unmatched junction bases numbered 10, after V lost 1 base and J lost 7 bases. In nucleotides, the CDR3 is TGTGCCAGCAGCTTAAGGGGAGCGGGAGGGCTTTATAATGAGCAGTTCTTC. It encodes CASSLRGAGGLYNEQFF.

The rearrangement joins TRBV11-2 to TRBJ2-3, with TRBD2 matching over 8 bases. Germline V lookup: CDR1 SGHAT, CDR2 FQNNGV. V dropped 4 bases and J dropped 14; count of bases not matched to a gene: 8. The CDR3 is 12 amino acids. CDR3 sequence: CASSSGGGDAYF. CDR3 nucleotides: TGTGCCAGCAGCTCCGGGGGGGGAGACGCGTATTTT.

This sequence joins TRBV5-6 and TRBJ2-1; no reliable D call. The CDR3 runs to 12 residues. V lost 4 bases to trimming and J lost 7 bases, with 9 bases between them. Germline CDR1 reads SGHDT; CDR2 reads YYEEEE. Here the CDR3 DNA reads TGTGCCAGCAGCCGTCAGGCTAATGAGCAGTTCTTC. Amino acids: CASSRQANEQFF.

V and J are TRBV20-1 and TRBJ2-1; 7 positions match TRBD1. Germline values: CDR1 DFQATT, CDR2 SNEGSKA (reference sequence). The J segment lost 7 bases and the V segment lost 5 bases, leaving 11 bases of the junction unmatched. The length of the CDR3 is 14 residues. CDR3 DNA: TGCAGTGCTGAGGGTGCAGGGGGTCGGAATGAGCAGTTCTTC. The encoded protein is CSAEGAGGRNEQFF.

The rearrangement uses TRBV7-2 and TRBJ1-6; 7 bases are shared with TRBD1. The CDR3 is 17 amino acids. CDR1 SGHTA and CDR2 FQGNSA come from the germline V gene. V was clipped by 4 bases and J by 9 bases; unmatched bases: 15. In DNA, the CDR3 is TGTGCCAGCAGCTCCAAGACAGGGACGATACCCGGTTCACCCCTCCACTTT. This sequence encodes CASSSKTGTIPGSPLHF.

This rearrangement joins TRBV7-9 to TRBJ2-1, with 10 nucleotides matching TRBD2. CDR1 is SEHNR, CDR2 FQNEAQ, per germline (reference sequence). The V and J ends lost 3 bases and 2 bases, in that order; junction bases with no gene match: 7. CDR3 size: 17 residues. CDR3 sequence reads: CASSFPQREGAYNEQFF. The CDR3 DNA reads TGTGCCAGCAGCTTCCCCCAGCGGGAGGGCGCCTACAATGAGCAGTTCTTC.

Only a few counts were recorded for this clonotype. The V call is TRBV29-1, the J call TRBJ2-1; 7 bases are shared with TRBD2. CDR1 SQVTM and CDR2 ANQGSEA come from the germline V gene. Trimming removed 7 bases from V and 9 bases from J; junction bases left unmatched: 18. The CDR3 has 15 amino acids. The CDR3 bases are TGCAGCGCCAGACTCGCGGGAGATCCGGGGAGTGAGCAGTTCTTC. It encodes CSARLAGDPGSEQFF.

Remarks on this clonotype: Germline and junction disagree at one end, which may indicate a read error. The J gene is TRBJ2-1, the V gene TRBV7-9; 7 nucleotides agree with TRBD1. In germline, CDR1 is SEHNR, CDR2 FQNEAQ (reference sequence). The CDR3 extends over 18 amino acids. CDR3: CTSSPKIGSGQKYNEQFF. CDR3 DNA sequence: TGTACCAGCAGCCCCAAAATAGGGTCGGGACAGAAATACAATGAGCAGTTCTTC. Full variable domain (outside the CDR3, taken from reference TRBV7-9 and TRBJ2-1): DTGVSQNPRHKITKRGQNVTFRCDPISEHNRLYWYRQTLGQGPEFLTYFQNEAQLEKSRLLSDRFSAERPKGSFSTLEIQRTEQGDSAMYLCTSSPKIGSGQKYNEQFFGPGTRLTVL.

The chain has TRBV5-1 and TRBJ1-2; the D gene is possibly TRBD1 (6 bases). V lost 2 bases and J lost 4, with 12 bases in between. The CDR3 loop spans 14 amino acids. Germline V lookup: CDR1 SGHRS, CDR2 YFSETQ. The chain's CDR3 is CASSFAGQTYGYTF. CDR3 in DNA: TGCGCCAGCAGCTTCGCCGGACAGACCTATGGCTACACCTTC.

The chain links TRBV20-1 to TRBJ2-1; 11 bases map to TRBD2. After removal of 6 bases from V and 4 bases from J, the junction contained 5 bases not matched to a gene. The CDR3 totals 14 residues. Germline CDR1 reads DFQATT; CDR2 reads SNEGSKA (reference sequence). The CDR3 is CSAKLAGGYNEQFF. CDR3 sequence (DNA): TGCAGTGCCAAGCTAGCGGGAGGATACAATGAGCAGTTCTTC.

The CDR3 loop reads CASSLGGQGQQYF. CDR3 DNA sequence: TGTGCCAGCAGCCTCGGGGGGCAGGGGCAGCAGTACTTC. J is TRBJ2-5 and V is TRBV3-1; tentatively, D is TRBD2 (7 bases). This CDR3 region has 13 residues. The V gene lost 4 bases and the J gene lost 11 bases, with 17 bases spanning the gap. CDR1 LGHDT and CDR2 YNNKEL come from the germline V gene (reference sequence).

V and J are TRBV15 and TRBJ2-4; D is ambiguous. Trimming stripped 0 bases from V and 4 bases from J, with 7 bases between. Germline CDR1 reads LNHNV; CDR2 reads YYDKDF (reference sequence). The CDR3 consists of 14 residues. DNA for the CDR3: TGTGCCACCAGCAGAGAGGTACAGAAAAACATTCAGTACTTC. Its protein product is CATSREVQKNIQYF.

This chain joins TRBV12-3 or TRBV12-4 and TRBJ2-1; 14 bases align to TRBD2. CDR3 size: 13 residues. The V gene end was trimmed by 6 bases and the J gene end by 15 bases; junction bases not matched to a gene: 7. The CDR3 reads CASSRLAGGHSFF. The DNA of the CDR3 is TGTGCCAGCAGCCGACTAGCGGGAGGGCATTCGTTCTTC.

The chain employs TRBV28 and TRBJ2-7; TRBD1 agrees at 9 bases. The CDR3 is 15 amino acids. The V gene's germline CDR1 is MDHEN and CDR2 SYDVKM. With V trimmed by 6 bases and J by 6 bases, 12 bases remained unmatched. The CDR3 here is CASRQNGQGLGEQYF. In DNA, the CDR3 is TGTGCCAGCAGACAAAACGGACAGGGGTTAGGCGAGCAGTACTTC. The full variable domain, completed using reference TRBV28 and TRBJ2-7, is DVKVTQSSRYLVKRTGEKVFLECVQDMDHENMFWYRQDPGLGLRLIYFSYDVKMKEKGDIPEGYSVSREKKERFSLILESASTNQTSMYLCASRQNGQGLGEQYFGPGTRLTVT.

The chain uses TRBV11-2 and TRBJ2-3; TRBD2 matches 12 bases. CDR1 is SGHAT and CDR2 is FQNNGV in the germline V gene. V shed 3 bases, J shed 14 bases, and the junction held 15 bases outside the gene matches. The CDR3 totals 16 residues. The CDR3, as DNA: TGTGCCAGCAGCTTTAGACTAGCGGGGGAACACAGATACGCGTATTTT. Encoded protein: CASSFRLAGEHRYAYF. Based on the CDR3 plus reference TRBV11-2 and TRBJ2-3, the full variable domain is EAGVAQSPRYKIIEKRQSVAFWCNPISGHATLYWYQQILGQGPKLLIQFQNNGVVDDSQLPKDRFSAERLKGVDSTLKIQPAKLEDSAVYLCASSFRLAGEHRYAYFGPGTRLTVL.

The CDR3 protein is CASSPPTSGISHNEQFF. For the CDR3, the DNA is TGTGCCAGCTCACCACCGACTAGCGGGATATCCCACAATGAGCAGTTCTTC. The genes are TRBV18 and TRBJ2-1; 11 nucleotides match TRBD2. Germline CDR1 and CDR2: KGHSH and LQKENI. After removal of 0 bases from V and 5 bases from J, the junction contained 6 bases not matched to a gene. This CDR3 is built from 17 residues.

V is TRBV4-2 and J is TRBJ1-6; 7 bases fit TRBD1. CDR3 length: 15 amino acids. The junction had 5 bases not matched to a gene; V was cut back by 4 bases and J by 5 bases. Germline V CDR1 and CDR2: LGHNA, YNFKEQ. CDR3 amino acids: CASSLQTGNNSPLHF. CDR3 nucleotide sequence: TGTGCCAGCAGCCTCCAGACAGGGAATAATTCACCCCTCCACTTT.

On this clonotype itself: A read error may produce the germline difference seen at one junction end. The rearrangement uses TRBV5-1 and TRBJ1-5; D possibly corresponds to TRBD1 (5 bases). CDR3 length: 14 residues. Germline V CDR1 and CDR2: SGHRS, YFSETQ. The CDR3 sequence: CASSLDGGDQPQHF. The CDR3 nucleotides are TGTGCCAGCAGTTTAGACGGAGGGGATCAGCCCCAGCATTTT.

The J gene is TRBJ2-1, the V gene TRBV20-1; maybe TRBD2 (5 bases). The CDR3 is 15 amino acids. With 0 bases removed from V and 6 bases from J, the gap between germline ends came to 15 bases. Germline lookup yields CDR1 DFQATT and CDR2 SNEGSKA (reference sequence). CDR3 bases: TGCAGTGCTAGAGATACTAGGTTTGGTTCCAATGAGCAGTTCTTC. Its protein product is CSARDTRFGSNEQFF.